This passage covers 13 T cell receptor beta chains from one sample sequenced in a study of blood T cell repertoires in COVID-19. Repertoires were generated with immunoSEQ multiplex PCR, while TCRdb's copy carries only in-frame clones and drops some. The sample yields some 210,000 clones, approximately 90% seen once. The specimen sequenced was peripheral blood. These receptors originate from a man aged 55 to 70 with COVID-19, enrolled during active disease.

This clone was seen once. The chain uses TRBV18 and TRBJ1-3; 8 nucleotides align to TRBD1. Trimming took 3 bases from V and 4 from J; bases not matched to a gene: 5. CDR1 is KGHSH, CDR2 LQKENI, per germline. This CDR3 has 15 residues. The chain's CDR3 is CASSPQGAKGNTIYF. The CDR3 DNA sequence: TGTGCCAGCTCACCCCAGGGGGCGAAGGGAAACACCATATATTTT.

This chain links TRBV28 with TRBJ1-2, with TRBD1 as a possible D gene (5 bases). V lost 7 bases, J lost 2 bases, and 17 bases lay in between. Germline-derived CDR1 and CDR2 are MDHEN and SYDVKM. The CDR3 is made up of 15 amino acids. The chain's CDR3 is CASKLLGGENYGYTF. Here the CDR3 DNA reads TGTGCCAGCAAACTCCTTGGGGGGGAGAACTATGGCTACACCTTC.

J is TRBJ2-7 and V is TRBV6-5; 8 bases are shared with TRBD1. V dropped 5 bases and J dropped 4; count of bases not matched to a gene: 7. Germline V gene lookup returns CDR1 MNHEY and CDR2 SVGAGI. This CDR3 region has 14 residues. The CDR3 spells CASSPPGQVYEQYF. The CDR3 coding sequence is TGTGCCAGCAGTCCTCCGGGACAGGTTTACGAGCAGTACTTC.

The V and J genes are TRBV2 and TRBJ1-5; TRBD1 aligns across 8 bases. Trimming cost V 5 bases and J 6 bases; bases outside gene matches: 6. Germline-derived CDR1 and CDR2 are SNHLY and FYNNEI. This CDR3 has 14 residues. The CDR3 DNA follows: TGTGCCAGCAGTAAGACAGGGGAGGGTCAGCCCCAGCATTTT. It translates to CASSKTGEGQPQHF.

V gene TRBV5-1 combines with J gene TRBJ2-5, with TRBD2 identical over 7 bases. Germline V gene sequence: CDR1 SGHRS, CDR2 YFSETQ. This CDR3 region has 14 residues. V lost 4 bases to trimming and J lost 1 base; unmatched junction nucleotides: 4. For the CDR3, the DNA is TGCGCCAGCAGCGGGGGGACTATCCAAGAGACCCAGTACTTC. Translation gives CASSGGTIQETQYF.

The rearrangement links TRBV5-1 to TRBJ2-2, with TRBD2 identical over 8 bases. V lost 4 bases and J lost 5; bases outside the gene matches: 1. CDR1 is SGHRS and CDR2 is YFSETQ in the germline V gene. The CDR3 extends over 13 amino acids. The CDR3 protein is CASSPSGTGELFF. DNA for the CDR3: TGCGCCAGCAGCCCTAGCGGGACCGGGGAGCTGTTTTTT. Based on the CDR3 plus reference TRBV5-1 and TRBJ2-2, the full variable domain is KAGVTQTPRYLIKTRGQQVTLSCSPISGHRSVSWYQQTPGQGLQFLFEYFSETQRNKGNFPGRFSGRQFSNSRSEMNVSTLELGDSALYLCASSPSGTGELFFGEGSRLTVL.

V gene TRBV18 combines with J gene TRBJ2-5; 9 positions match TRBD1. J gave up 5 bases and V 3 bases, and 7 bases lay outside the gene matches. Germline CDR1 reads KGHSH; CDR2 reads LQKENI. This CDR3 spans 15 amino acids. CDR3 in DNA: TGTGCCAGCTCACCCTCGACAGGGGGTCGGGAGACCCAGTACTTC. Its translation is CASSPSTGGRETQYF.

J is TRBJ1-2 and V is TRBV5-1; D remains unclear. Trimming removed 1 base from V and 3 bases from J, with 4 bases in between. The germline gives CDR1 SGHRS, CDR2 YFSETQ. This CDR3 is built from 12 residues. The chain's CDR3 is CASSLPDYGYTF. The DNA of the CDR3 is TGCGCCAGCAGCTTGCCAGACTATGGCTACACCTTC. The whole variable domain, remainder taken from reference TRBV5-1 and TRBJ1-2, is KAGVTQTPRYLIKTRGQQVTLSCSPISGHRSVSWYQQTPGQGLQFLFEYFSETQRNKGNFPGRFSGRQFSNSRSEMNVSTLELGDSALYLCASSLPDYGYTFGSGTRLTVV.

The CDR3 DNA follows: TGTGCCATCAGTGAGTCTGGGGCAAACACTGAAGCTTTCTTT. Amino acid sequence: CAISESGANTEAFF. The chain couples TRBV10-3 to TRBJ1-1; weak D call: TRBD1 (5 bases). Germline-derived CDR1 and CDR2 are ENHRY and SYGVKD. This CDR3 comprises 14 residues. The V and J ends lost 0 bases and 2 bases respectively, with 7 bases between them.

The chain couples TRBV19 to TRBJ2-1; 7 bases match TRBD1. The CDR3 covers 15 residues. J gave up 3 bases and V 4 bases, and 6 bases lay outside the gene matches. CDR1 is LNHDA, CDR2 SQIVND, per germline (reference sequence). The CDR3 loop is CASSSTGALYNEQFF. DNA of the CDR3: TGTGCCAGTAGTAGCACAGGGGCCCTCTACAATGAGCAGTTCTTC.

This clone was seen only once. The rearrangement links TRBV7-2 to TRBJ2-1; D unresolved. This CDR3 region has 18 residues. Deletions cut 5 bases from V and 0 bases from J, with 20 bases between. Looked up from germline, CDR1 is SGHTA and CDR2 is FQGNSA. The CDR3 protein is CASSPGLGTVSSYNEQFF. DNA for the CDR3: TGTGCCAGCAGCCCAGGTCTCGGCACCGTCAGCTCCTACAATGAGCAGTTCTTC.

The rearrangement uses TRBV7-2 and TRBJ1-2; no reliable D call. The CDR3 runs 17 residues. Germline-derived CDR1 and CDR2 are SGHTA and FQGNSA. The V end lost 2 bases, the J end lost 8 bases, and 24 bases lay between the germline ends. CDR3 bases: TGTGCCAGCAGCTTATTCTCCGGGGAAAGAAGCGAACACGGCTACACCTTC. This translates into CASSLFSGERSEHGYTF.

CDR3 nucleotide sequence: TGTGCCAGCAGCCCGCCCTGGTCGGGGTCCGGGGAGCTGTTTTTT. It encodes CASSPPWSGSGELFF. This chain uses TRBV5-6 with TRBJ2-2; a weak D match, TRBD2 (5 bases). The CDR3 length is 15 residues. CDR1 SGHDT and CDR2 YYEEEE come from the germline V gene. The V end lost 4 bases, the J end lost 6 bases, and 16 bases lay between the germline ends.